This T cell receptor (beta chain) was sequenced in a study of control samples from healthy donors and cancer patients. The junction had 8 bases not matched to a gene; V was cut back by 5 bases and J by 5 bases. CDR3 size: 15 residues. Germline CDR1 MNHEY, CDR2 SMNVEV (reference sequence). The table came from immunoSEQ multiplex PCR; TCRdb's copy has only in-frame clones and leaves some out. Of approximately 100,000 clones in the sample, around 85% were seen once. The origin of this receptor is a woman aged 40 to 50 in good health. This sequence joins TRBV27 and TRBJ1-2; 10 bases are shared with TRBD1. The sequenced sample was blood. DNA of the CDR3: TGTGCCAGCAGTGTGACAGGGGGCGCCGGGTATGGCTACACCTTC. Translation gives CASSVTGGAGYGYTF.